This paragraph reports one T cell receptor beta chain. Its specificity is not known. It is unclear where the CDR3 begins or ends on the DNA, so no DNA is shown, and the CDR3 is as TCRdb lists it. The repertoire was sequenced with immunoSEQ multiplex PCR; TCRdb's copy has only in-frame clones and lacks some. The data show over 50,000 clones, around 73% seen once. The CDR3 length equals 19 residues, ends included. Autologous stem cell transplantation was followed by relapse in every patient, and brentuximab vedotin exposure varied. The sample comes from a study of PD-1 blockade in classical Hodgkin lymphoma. Regarding the study as a whole: Still unresolved is the cause of the repertoire differences, which may be disease activity or prior therapy.

This material consisted of peripheral blood mononuclear cells (PBMCs), taken before the second cycle of nivolumab. The V gene is TRBV21-1, the J gene TRBJ2-3; the table's TRBD1 call for D was not verified on the DNA. TRBV21-1 represents a pseudogene. This TCR was sampled from a human donor with classical Hodgkin lymphoma. CDR3 sequence: CASSVGQGARGSSTDTQYF.